The 8 T cell receptor beta chains presented below share a single source sample, sequenced in a study of control samples from healthy donors and cancer patients. Clones were read by immunoSEQ multiplex PCR, and TCRdb kept only the in-frame ones, dropping some. The sample contains 190,000 or so clones, 90% to 95% of which appear only once. Sequenced input: blood. These receptors originate from a man between 18 and 29 years old in good health.

This clone occurred once. The gene calls are TRBV18 and TRBJ1-6; 7 bases align to TRBD1. Per the germline V gene, CDR1 is KGHSH and CDR2 is LQKENI. This CDR3 is 16 amino acids long. Trimming at V came to 5 bases and at J to 6 bases, leaving 10 bases not matched to a gene. DNA for the CDR3: TGTGCCAGCTCAACAGGACAGGCAGGGATTAATTCACCCCTCCACTTT. Its protein is CASSTGQAGINSPLHF.

This rearrangement joins TRBV19 to TRBJ2-3; D is perhaps TRBD1 (6 bases). The germline V and J ends were trimmed by 7 bases and 1 base, with 9 bases remaining between them. The CDR3 has 13 residues. CDR1 is LNHDA, CDR2 SQIVND, per germline (reference sequence). CDR3 residues: CASKQGGTDTQYF. CDR3 DNA sequence: TGTGCCAGTAAACAGGGCGGCACAGATACGCAGTATTTT. Using reference TRBV19 and TRBJ2-3 for the parts outside the CDR3, the full variable domain is DGGITQSPKYLFRKEGQNVTLSCEQNLNHDAMYWYRQDPGQGLRLIYYSQIVNDFQKGDIAEGYSVSREKKESFPLTVTSAQKNPTAFYLCASKQGGTDTQYFGPGTRLTVL.

This chain links TRBV10-1 with TRBJ1-2; 7 nucleotides agree with TRBD1. CDR1 is WNHNN, CDR2 SYGVQD, per germline (reference sequence). CDR3 length: 15 amino acids. The J segment lost 4 bases and the V segment lost 7 bases, leaving 12 bases of the junction unmatched. CDR3 sequence reads: CASNGGGTAFYGYTF. The CDR3, as DNA: TGCGCCAGCAATGGAGGGGGGACAGCGTTCTATGGCTACACCTTC.

The chain is built from TRBV5-4 and TRBJ1-1, with 11 bases aligning to TRBD1. V shed 4 bases, J shed 4 bases, and the junction held 6 bases outside the gene matches. CDR1 SGHNT and CDR2 YYREEE come from the germline V gene (reference sequence). The CDR3 is 15 amino acids. This CDR3 is CASSKDRGQGTEAFF. The CDR3 DNA reads as TGTGCCAGCAGCAAGGACAGGGGGCAGGGCACTGAAGCTTTCTTT.

The CDR3 here is CASSGDSGNTIYF. CDR3 in DNA: TGTGCCAGCAGTGGGGACTCTGGAAACACCATATATTTT. This chain uses TRBV28 with TRBJ1-3; D is unresolved. CDR3 size: 13 residues. Trimming removed 5 bases from V and 0 bases from J, with 5 bases in between. The germline V gene encodes CDR1 MDHEN and CDR2 SYDVKM.

The V call is TRBV20-1, the J call TRBJ2-5, with D possibly being TRBD1 or TRBD2 (5 bases each). Trimming removed 3 bases at V and 3 bases at J, with 11 bases between. CDR1 is DFQATT and CDR2 is SNEGSKA in the germline V gene (reference sequence). The CDR3 consists of 13 residues. CDR3 coding DNA: TGCAGTGCTAGTCAAGGGACCAAAGAGACCCAGTACTTC. It is translated as CSASQGTKETQYF.

The CDR3 bases are TGTGCCAGCAATAACCATAATTCACCCCTCCACTTT. Amino acid sequence: CASNNHNSPLHF. This sequence joins TRBV2 and TRBJ1-6; D is uncertain. Germline lookup yields CDR1 SNHLY and CDR2 FYNNEI. This CDR3 is 12 amino acids long. V was shortened by 7 bases and J by 5 bases, with 6 bases between the two germline ends.

V is TRBV10-3 and J is TRBJ2-1, with D perhaps TRBD1 (5 bases). V was clipped by 3 bases and J by 8 bases, with 14 bases between them. This CDR3 is built from 14 residues. Germline loops: CDR1 ENHRY, CDR2 SYGVKD. CDR3 DNA: TGTGCCATCAGTGATGATAGGGGAATGGATGAGCAGTTCTTC. Amino acid sequence: CAISDDRGMDEQFF.